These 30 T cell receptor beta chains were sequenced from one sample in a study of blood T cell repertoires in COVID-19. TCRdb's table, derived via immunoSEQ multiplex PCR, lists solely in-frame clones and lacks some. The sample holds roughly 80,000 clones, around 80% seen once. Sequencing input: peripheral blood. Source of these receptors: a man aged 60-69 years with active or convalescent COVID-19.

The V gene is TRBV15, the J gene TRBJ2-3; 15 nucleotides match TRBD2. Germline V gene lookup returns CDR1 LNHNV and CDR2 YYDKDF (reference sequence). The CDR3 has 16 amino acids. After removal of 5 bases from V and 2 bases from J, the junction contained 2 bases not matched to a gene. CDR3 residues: CATSGLAGGVTDTQYF. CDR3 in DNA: TGTGCCACCAGCGGACTAGCGGGGGGGGTCACAGATACGCAGTATTTT.

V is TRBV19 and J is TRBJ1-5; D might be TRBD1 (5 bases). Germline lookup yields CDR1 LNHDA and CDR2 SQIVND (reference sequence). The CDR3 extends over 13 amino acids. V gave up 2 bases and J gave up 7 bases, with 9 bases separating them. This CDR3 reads CASSITREQPQHF. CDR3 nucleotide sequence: TGTGCCAGTAGTATAACCAGGGAACAGCCCCAGCATTTT.

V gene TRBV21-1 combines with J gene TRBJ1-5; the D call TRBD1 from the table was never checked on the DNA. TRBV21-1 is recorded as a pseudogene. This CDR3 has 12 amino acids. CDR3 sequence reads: CASSKQGQPQHF. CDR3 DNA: TGTGCCAGCAGCAAACAGGGTCAGCCCCAGCATTTT.

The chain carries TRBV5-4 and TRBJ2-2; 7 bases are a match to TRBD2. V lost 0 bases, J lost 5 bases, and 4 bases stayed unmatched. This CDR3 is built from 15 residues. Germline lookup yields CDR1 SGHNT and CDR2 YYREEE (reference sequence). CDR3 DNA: TGTGCCAGCAGCTTGGTGTCGGGGGGAACCGGGGAGCTGTTTTTT. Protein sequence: CASSLVSGGTGELFF.

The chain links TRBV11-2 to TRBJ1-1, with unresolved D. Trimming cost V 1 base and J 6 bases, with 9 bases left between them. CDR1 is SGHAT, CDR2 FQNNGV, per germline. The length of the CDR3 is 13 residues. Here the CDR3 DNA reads TGTGCCAGCAGCTTAGGAGGCCGCGCTGAAGCTTTCTTT. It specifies CASSLGGRAEAFF.

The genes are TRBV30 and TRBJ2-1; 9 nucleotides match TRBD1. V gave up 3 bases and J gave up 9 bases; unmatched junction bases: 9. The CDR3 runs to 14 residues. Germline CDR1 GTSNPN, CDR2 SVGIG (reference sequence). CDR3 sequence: CAWSAFTGGGEQFF. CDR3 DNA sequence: TGTGCCTGGAGCGCTTTTACAGGGGGCGGTGAGCAGTTCTTC.

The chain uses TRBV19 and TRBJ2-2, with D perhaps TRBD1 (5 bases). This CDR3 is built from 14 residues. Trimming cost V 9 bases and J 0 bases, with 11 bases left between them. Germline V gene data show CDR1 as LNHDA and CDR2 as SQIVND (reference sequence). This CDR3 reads CASSRQTNTGELFF. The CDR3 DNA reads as TGTGCCAGCAGCCGACAGACGAACACCGGGGAGCTGTTTTTT. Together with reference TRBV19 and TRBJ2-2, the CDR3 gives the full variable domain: DGGITQSPKYLFRKEGQNVTLSCEQNLNHDAMYWYRQDPGQGLRLIYYSQIVNDFQKGDIAEGYSVSREKKESFPLTVTSAQKNPTAFYLCASSRQTNTGELFFGEGSRLTVL.

The CDR3 loop reads CASSGTRNYNEQFF. The CDR3 DNA follows: TGTGCCAGCAGTGGGACTAGGAATTACAATGAGCAGTTCTTC. V usage is TRBV2 and J usage is TRBJ2-1; 7 bases are a match to TRBD2. V was clipped by 4 bases and J by 4 bases; unmatched bases: 4. The CDR3 consists of 14 residues. CDR1 is SNHLY and CDR2 is FYNNEI in the germline V gene.

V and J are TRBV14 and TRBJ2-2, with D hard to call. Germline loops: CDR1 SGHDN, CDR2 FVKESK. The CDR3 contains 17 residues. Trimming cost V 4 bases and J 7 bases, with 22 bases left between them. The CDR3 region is CASSPALNSRVGGELFF. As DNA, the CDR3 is TGTGCCAGCAGCCCAGCGTTGAATTCTCGGGTGGGCGGGGAGCTGTTTTTT.

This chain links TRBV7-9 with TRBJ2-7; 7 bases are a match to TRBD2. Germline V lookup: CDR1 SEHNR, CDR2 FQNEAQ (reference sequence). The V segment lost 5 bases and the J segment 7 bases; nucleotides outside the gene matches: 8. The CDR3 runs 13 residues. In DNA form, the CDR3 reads TGTGCCAGCAGCCACGCGACTAGCTGGGAGCAGTACTTC. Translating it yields CASSHATSWEQYF.

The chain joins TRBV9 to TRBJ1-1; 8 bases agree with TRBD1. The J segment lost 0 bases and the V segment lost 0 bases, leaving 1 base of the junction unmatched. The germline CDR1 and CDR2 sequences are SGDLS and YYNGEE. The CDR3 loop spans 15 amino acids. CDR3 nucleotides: TGTGCCAGCAGCGTAGGGGACAGGATGAACACTGAAGCTTTCTTT. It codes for CASSVGDRMNTEAFF.

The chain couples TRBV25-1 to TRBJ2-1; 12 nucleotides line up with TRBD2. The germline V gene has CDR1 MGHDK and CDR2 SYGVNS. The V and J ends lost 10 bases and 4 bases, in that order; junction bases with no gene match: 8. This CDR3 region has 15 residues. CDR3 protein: CATRPGLAGYNEQFF. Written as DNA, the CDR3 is TGTGCCACCCGACCGGGACTAGCGGGTTACAATGAGCAGTTCTTC.

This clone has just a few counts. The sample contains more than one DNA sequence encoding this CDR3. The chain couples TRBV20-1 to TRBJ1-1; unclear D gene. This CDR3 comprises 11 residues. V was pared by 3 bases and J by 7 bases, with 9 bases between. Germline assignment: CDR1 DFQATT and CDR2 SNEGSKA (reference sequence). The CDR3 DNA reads TGCAGTGCTAGTAGCGGGCATGAAGCTTTCTTT. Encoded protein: CSASSGHEAFF.

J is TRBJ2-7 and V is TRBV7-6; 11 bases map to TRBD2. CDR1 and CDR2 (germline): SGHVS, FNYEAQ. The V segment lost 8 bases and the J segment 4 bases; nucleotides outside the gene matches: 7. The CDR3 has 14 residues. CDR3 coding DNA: TGTGCCAGCCAGCCGGGACTAGCGGTTTACGAGCAGTACTTC. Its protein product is CASQPGLAVYEQYF.

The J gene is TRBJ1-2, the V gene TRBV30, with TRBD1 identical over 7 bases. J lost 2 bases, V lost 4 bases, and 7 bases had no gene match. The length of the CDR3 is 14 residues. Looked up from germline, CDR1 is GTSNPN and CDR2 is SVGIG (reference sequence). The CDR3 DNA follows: TGTGCCTGGACCATCGACAGGGCGAACTATGGCTACACCTTC. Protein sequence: CAWTIDRANYGYTF.

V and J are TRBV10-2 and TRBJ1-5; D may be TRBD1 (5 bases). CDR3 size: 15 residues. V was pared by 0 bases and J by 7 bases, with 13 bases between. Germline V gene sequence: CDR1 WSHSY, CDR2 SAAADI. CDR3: CASSESGADGQPQHF. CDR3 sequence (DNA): TGCGCCAGCAGTGAGTCAGGGGCTGACGGCCAGCCCCAGCATTTT.

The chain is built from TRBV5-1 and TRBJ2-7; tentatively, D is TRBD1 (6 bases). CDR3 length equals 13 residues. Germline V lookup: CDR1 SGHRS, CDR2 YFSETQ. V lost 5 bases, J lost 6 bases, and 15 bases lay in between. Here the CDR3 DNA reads TGCGCCAGCAGGGCAGGGGATACCAGCGAGCAGTACTTC. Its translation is CASRAGDTSEQYF. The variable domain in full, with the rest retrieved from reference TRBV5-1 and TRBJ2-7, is KAGVTQTPRYLIKTRGQQVTLSCSPISGHRSVSWYQQTPGQGLQFLFEYFSETQRNKGNFPGRFSGRQFSNSRSEMNVSTLELGDSALYLCASRAGDTSEQYFGPGTRLTVT.

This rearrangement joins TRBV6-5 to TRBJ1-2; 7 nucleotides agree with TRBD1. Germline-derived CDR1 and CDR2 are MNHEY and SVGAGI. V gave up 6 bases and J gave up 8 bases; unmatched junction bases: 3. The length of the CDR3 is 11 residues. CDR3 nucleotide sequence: TGTGCCAGCAGGACAGGGATAGGCTACACCTTC. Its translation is CASRTGIGYTF.

The CDR3 region has the DNA TGCAGTGCCAGTAAACCTAGCGGACAAGAGACCCAGTACTTC. Translated: CSASKPSGQETQYF. The genes are TRBV20-1 and TRBJ2-5; TRBD2 matches 7 bases. Germline values: CDR1 DFQATT, CDR2 SNEGSKA (reference sequence). V was pared by 6 bases and J by 2 bases, with 9 bases of the junction left unmatched. There are 14 residues in the CDR3.

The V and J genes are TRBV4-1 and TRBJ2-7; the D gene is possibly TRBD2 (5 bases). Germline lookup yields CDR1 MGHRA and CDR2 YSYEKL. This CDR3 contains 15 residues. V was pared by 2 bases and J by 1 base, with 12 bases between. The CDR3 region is CASSQPRTGSYEQYF. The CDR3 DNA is TGCGCCAGCAGCCAACCTCGGACTGGGTCCTACGAGCAGTACTTC.

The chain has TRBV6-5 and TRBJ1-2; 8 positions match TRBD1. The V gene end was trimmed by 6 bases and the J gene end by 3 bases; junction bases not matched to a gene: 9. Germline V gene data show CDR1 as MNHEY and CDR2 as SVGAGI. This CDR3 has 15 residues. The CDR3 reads CASSHGPGGDYGYTF. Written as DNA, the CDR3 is TGTGCCAGCAGCCACGGGCCAGGGGGCGACTATGGCTACACCTTC.

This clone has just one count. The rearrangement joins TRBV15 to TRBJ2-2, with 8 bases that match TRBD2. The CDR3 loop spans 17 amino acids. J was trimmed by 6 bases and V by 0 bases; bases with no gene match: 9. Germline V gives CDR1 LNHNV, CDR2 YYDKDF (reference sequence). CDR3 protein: CATSRDIVGGAAGELFF. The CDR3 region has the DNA TGTGCCACCAGCAGAGATATCGTCGGGGGGGCAGCCGGGGAGCTGTTTTTT.

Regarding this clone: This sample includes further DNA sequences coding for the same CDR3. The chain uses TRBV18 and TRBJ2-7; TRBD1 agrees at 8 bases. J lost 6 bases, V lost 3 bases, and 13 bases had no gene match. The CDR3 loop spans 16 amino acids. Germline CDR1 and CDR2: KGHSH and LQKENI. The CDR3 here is CASSPLTGQGMGEQYF. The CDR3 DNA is TGTGCCAGCTCACCTCTAACCGGACAGGGTATGGGCGAGCAGTACTTC.

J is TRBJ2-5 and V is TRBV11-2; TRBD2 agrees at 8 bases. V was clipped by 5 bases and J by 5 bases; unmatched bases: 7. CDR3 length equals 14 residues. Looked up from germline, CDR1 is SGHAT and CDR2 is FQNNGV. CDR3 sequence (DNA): TGTGCCAGCAGCAACCGGGGGGGCGGGGAGACCCAGTACTTC. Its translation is CASSNRGGGETQYF.

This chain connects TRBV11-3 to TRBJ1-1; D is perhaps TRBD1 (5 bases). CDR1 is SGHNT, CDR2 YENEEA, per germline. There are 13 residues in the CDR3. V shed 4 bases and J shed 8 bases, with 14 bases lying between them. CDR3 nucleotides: TGTGCCAGCAGCTCAACACAGGCGAACGAAGCTTTCTTT. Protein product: CASSSTQANEAFF.

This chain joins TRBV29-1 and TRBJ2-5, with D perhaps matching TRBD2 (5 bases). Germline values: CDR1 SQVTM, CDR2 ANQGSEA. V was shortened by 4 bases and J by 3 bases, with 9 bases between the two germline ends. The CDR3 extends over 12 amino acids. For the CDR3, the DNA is TGCAGCGTTGCATCCGGGGAAGAGACCCAGTACTTC. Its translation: CSVASGEETQYF.

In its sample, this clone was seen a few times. The CDR3 loop is CASSGPGGLGYTF. Written as DNA, the CDR3 is TGTGCCAGCAGCGGCCCAGGGGGTTTAGGCTACACCTTC. The genes are TRBV9 and TRBJ1-2, with 7 bases lining up with TRBD1. Germline trimming cut 3 bases from V and 8 bases from J; bases unmatched to any gene: 7. CDR1 SGDLS and CDR2 YYNGEE come from the germline V gene. The length of the CDR3 is 13 residues.

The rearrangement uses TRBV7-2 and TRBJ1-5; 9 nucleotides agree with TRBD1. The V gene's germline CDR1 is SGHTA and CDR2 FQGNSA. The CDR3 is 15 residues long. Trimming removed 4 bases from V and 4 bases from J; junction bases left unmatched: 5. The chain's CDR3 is CASSSMGTGNQPQHF. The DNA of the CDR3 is TGTGCCAGCAGCTCCATGGGGACAGGGAATCAGCCCCAGCATTTT.

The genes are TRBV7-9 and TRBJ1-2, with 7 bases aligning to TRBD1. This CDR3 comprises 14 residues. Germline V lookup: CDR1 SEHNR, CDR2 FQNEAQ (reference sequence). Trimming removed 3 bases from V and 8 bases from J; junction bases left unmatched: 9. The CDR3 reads CASSFYTGVEGYTF. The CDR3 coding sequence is TGTGCCAGCAGCTTTTATACAGGGGTGGAGGGCTACACCTTC.

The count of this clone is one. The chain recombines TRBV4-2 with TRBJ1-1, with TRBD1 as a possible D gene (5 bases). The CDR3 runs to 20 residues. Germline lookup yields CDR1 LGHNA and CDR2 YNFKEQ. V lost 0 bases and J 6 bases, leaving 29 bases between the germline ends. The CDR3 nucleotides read TGTGCCAGCAGCCAAGATCCCCCGGACACTTATCCAGCCCGAAGGGCTGAAGCTTTCTTT. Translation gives CASSQDPPDTYPARRAEAFF.